The 14 T cell receptor beta chains presented below share a single source sample, sequenced in a study of control samples from healthy donors and cancer patients. TCRdb's copy holds only in-frame clones and misses some; the assay was immunoSEQ multiplex PCR. The table includes about 410,000 clones, approximately 90% detected once. The sequenced sample consisted of PBMCs. The source of these receptors is a man aged 40-49 years with head and neck cancer.

This clone was seen once. The chain recombines TRBV2 with TRBJ2-1; no definite D call. This CDR3 spans 12 amino acids. V lost 8 bases and J 7 bases, leaving 12 bases between the germline ends. Germline assignment: CDR1 SNHLY and CDR2 FYNNEI. The CDR3 sequence is CASPELTNEQFF. CDR3 coding DNA: TGTGCCAGCCCAGAACTAACAAATGAGCAGTTCTTC.

The chain recombines TRBV7-2 with TRBJ1-3, with D perhaps TRBD1 (5 bases). The CDR3 is 18 residues long. Trimming left V 1 base short and J 7 bases short, with 23 bases between. CDR1 is SGHTA, CDR2 FQGNSA, per germline. The CDR3 loop is CASSLVRPTEFVFNTIYF. Here the CDR3 DNA reads TGTGCCAGCAGCTTAGTTCGACCGACAGAGTTCGTTTTTAACACCATATATTTT.

The J gene is TRBJ2-5, the V gene TRBV3-1 (or the pseudogene TRBV3-2), with D perhaps matching TRBD2 (5 bases). Deletions cut 6 bases from V and 2 bases from J, with 10 bases between. The CDR3 has 13 amino acids. Germline V gene data show CDR1 as LGHDT and CDR2 as YNNKEL (reference sequence). As DNA, the CDR3 is TGTGCCAGCAGTCACACGGGGCAAGAGACCCAGTACTTC. Translating it yields CASSHTGQETQYF.

The rearrangement joins TRBV27 to TRBJ2-7; 8 nucleotides align to TRBD1. The CDR3 is 17 residues long. Looked up from germline, CDR1 is MNHEY and CDR2 is SMNVEV (reference sequence). Losses at the gene ends were 3 bases for V and 6 bases for J; bases not matched to a gene: 16. This chain's CDR3 is CASSFGRGQMSPLEQYF. The CDR3 bases are TGTGCCAGCAGTTTCGGCAGGGGGCAAATGAGTCCTCTCGAGCAGTACTTC.

This chain joins TRBV30 and TRBJ1-5; D is ambiguous. The CDR3 is made up of 14 amino acids. Germline V gene data show CDR1 as GTSNPN and CDR2 as SVGIG (reference sequence). Trimming stripped 0 bases from V and 6 bases from J, with 12 bases between. The CDR3 region has the DNA TGTGCCTGGAGTGTACGTCGGGGTTTTCAGCCCCAGCATTTT. Amino acid sequence: CAWSVRRGFQPQHF.

J is TRBJ2-7 and V is TRBV28, with D possibly being TRBD1 (6 bases). This CDR3 spans 16 amino acids. The ends were cut back, 7 bases at V and 2 bases at J, with 21 bases in the middle. Germline V lookup: CDR1 MDHEN, CDR2 SYDVKM. CDR3 coding DNA: TGTGCCAGCACCCTGTCCGCACAGGGACCGGCCTACGAGCAGTACTTC. This gives the protein CASTLSAQGPAYEQYF.

The chain uses TRBV24-1 and TRBJ2-5; D perhaps matches TRBD1 (7 bases). Per the germline V gene, CDR1 is KGHDR and CDR2 is SFDVKD. Trimming left V 0 bases short and J 4 bases short, with 14 bases between. The CDR3 extends over 16 amino acids. The CDR3 coding sequence is TGTGCCACCAGTGATTTGGGAGGGGGCGCGGGAGAGACCCAGTACTTC. It codes for CATSDLGGGAGETQYF.

This chain connects TRBV7-2 to TRBJ1-2; no clear D gene. Germline-derived CDR1 and CDR2 are SGHTA and FQGNSA. Trimming removed 7 bases at V and 8 bases at J, with 20 bases between. The CDR3 extends over 14 amino acids. The DNA of the CDR3 is TGTGCCAGCATCGACCTGTCAGGAGTGGTGGGCTACACCTTC. The encoded protein is CASIDLSGVVGYTF.

This chain uses TRBV19 with TRBJ2-4; D unresolved. CDR3 size: 16 residues. The V gene lost 0 bases and the J gene lost 2 bases, with 11 bases spanning the gap. Germline lookup yields CDR1 LNHDA and CDR2 SQIVND (reference sequence). CDR3 coding DNA: TGTGCCAGTAGTATAGATAAAAAGGTTTCCAAAAACATTCAGTACTTC. Protein sequence: CASSIDKKVSKNIQYF.

The V and J genes are TRBV5-1 and TRBJ2-1, with D unresolved. The CDR3 length is 14 residues. Germline values: CDR1 SGHRS, CDR2 YFSETQ. V lost 2 bases, J lost 0 bases, and 6 bases lay in between. CDR3 DNA: TGCGCCAGCAGCTTAGATAACTCCTACAATGAGCAGTTCTTC. Translation gives CASSLDNSYNEQFF. The whole variable domain, filled in from reference TRBV5-1 and TRBJ2-1, reads KAGVTQTPRYLIKTRGQQVTLSCSPISGHRSVSWYQQTPGQGLQFLFEYFSETQRNKGNFPGRFSGRQFSNSRSEMNVSTLELGDSALYLCASSLDNSYNEQFFGPGTRLTVL.

The rearrangement uses TRBV4-2 and TRBJ2-3; D may be TRBD1 (6 bases). Trimming left V 4 bases short and J 3 bases short, with 20 bases between. In germline, CDR1 is LGHNA, CDR2 YNFKEQ. CDR3 length: 17 amino acids. DNA for the CDR3: TGTGCCAGCAGCCCTGAGACAGGAGACTCCAGGACAGATACGCAGTATTTT. Translation gives CASSPETGDSRTDTQYF.

This clone appeared a few times. This rearrangement joins TRBV29-1 to TRBJ1-2; D perhaps matches TRBD1 (5 bases). The CDR3 has 11 amino acids. The germline V gene encodes CDR1 SQVTM and CDR2 ANQGSEA. The germline V and J ends were trimmed by 5 bases and 6 bases, with 10 bases remaining between them. This CDR3 is CSVYQGNGYTF. CDR3 nucleotide sequence: TGCAGCGTTTATCAGGGCAATGGCTACACCTTC. Full variable domain (missing parts from reference TRBV29-1 and TRBJ1-2): SAVISQKPSRDICQRGTSLTIQCQVDSQVTMMFWYRQQPGQSLTLIATANQGSEATYESGFVIDKFPISRPNLTFSTLTVSNMSPEDSSIYLCSVYQGNGYTFGSGTRLTVV.

This clone came up once. The J gene is TRBJ2-5, the V gene TRBV29-1; 13 bases fit TRBD2. Trimming took 7 bases from V and 13 from J; bases not matched to a gene: 15. Germline CDR1 reads SQVTM; CDR2 reads ANQGSEA. There are 14 residues in the CDR3. The CDR3 nucleotides are TGCAGCGGGCGAACTAGCGGGGGGGCATTAGACCGGTACTTC. Its translation is CSGRTSGGALDRYF.

The V call is TRBV5-1, the J call TRBJ2-7; D is possibly TRBD2 (5 bases). The CDR3 contains 14 residues. The germline gives CDR1 SGHRS, CDR2 YFSETQ. Trimming left V 0 bases short and J 5 bases short, with 12 bases between. CDR3 in amino acids: CASSLVGAGNEQYF. The CDR3, as DNA: TGCGCCAGCAGCTTGGTAGGAGCCGGGAACGAGCAGTACTTC.